Following are 29 T cell receptor beta chains from one sample sequenced in a study of human versus mouse CDR3 diversity and MHC coevolution (dated by TCRdb to about 2017). Library method: the immunoSEQ multiplex PCR assay. TCRdb provides this immuneACCESS table in a form limited to in-frame rearrangements. Some clones are lacking; in checked studies, under half of them reflect an unresolved V gene, and why the rest are absent is not known. For this sample the table gives around 59,000 clones, of which around 94% were detected only once. Together, the top ten hold under 20% of the sample. The sequenced sample was naive CD4+ T cells from blood. The cell subset or site label here, explained by the study, means: CD45RO-negative CD62L-positive naive CD4 T cells. All receptors come from a person in their sixties or seventies in good health.

V gene TRBV19 combines with J gene TRBJ1-1; 8 positions agree with TRBD1. The J segment lost 0 bases and the V segment lost 7 bases, leaving 7 bases of the junction unmatched. Germline V gene sequence: CDR1 LNHDA, CDR2 SQIVND (reference sequence). CDR3 length: 15 residues. In DNA form, the CDR3 reads TGTGCCAGTATCCCACAGGGGGGGCTGAACACTGAAGCTTTCTTT. Its protein is CASIPQGGLNTEAFF.

The V gene is TRBV30, the J gene TRBJ1-4; D unresolved. The CDR3 has 14 residues. Germline V gives CDR1 GTSNPN, CDR2 SVGIG (reference sequence). V lost 0 bases to trimming and J lost 5 bases, with 10 bases between them. In nucleotides, the CDR3 is TGTGCCTGGAGTGTAATAGGGAGGAATGAAAAACTGTTTTTT. Residues: CAWSVIGRNEKLFF.

This clone was detected once. The chain uses TRBV28 and TRBJ1-5; the match to TRBD1 covers 7 bases. The V and J ends lost 2 bases and 0 bases, in that order; junction bases with no gene match: 4. The CDR3 runs to 16 residues. Germline V gives CDR1 MDHEN, CDR2 SYDVKM. CDR3: CASSLMGTDSNQPQHF. CDR3 bases: TGTGCCAGCAGTTTAATGGGGACAGATAGCAATCAGCCCCAGCATTTT.

The chain uses TRBV7-2 and TRBJ1-3; D might be TRBD1 (6 bases). The CDR3 consists of 15 residues. Trimming took off 6 bases at V and 4 bases at J, with 16 bases between the two ends. The germline gives CDR1 SGHTA, CDR2 FQGNSA. CDR3 sequence (DNA): TGTGCCAGCAGGGCAGGGGCAGGGATCGGAAACACCATATATTTT. Amino acid sequence: CASRAGAGIGNTIYF.

A note on this clone: At one end the junction does not follow the germline gene, possibly because of a read error. This chain connects TRBV6-5 to TRBJ1-4; no definite D call. Germline assignment: CDR1 MNHEY and CDR2 SVGAGI. The CDR3 runs 14 residues. The CDR3 spells CAISESRGNEKLFF. CDR3 nucleotides: TGTGCCATCAGTGAGTCACGAGGTAATGAAAAACTGTTTTTT.

The chain employs TRBV19 and TRBJ1-5, with 7 bases aligning to TRBD1. CDR1 is LNHDA and CDR2 is SQIVND in the germline V gene (reference sequence). After removal of 0 bases from V and 5 bases from J, the junction contained 4 bases not matched to a gene. This CDR3 has 15 amino acids. CDR3 loop: CASSIEGQTHQPQHF. The CDR3 nucleotides are TGTGCCAGTAGTATAGAGGGACAGACCCATCAGCCCCAGCATTTT.

The chain joins TRBV5-1 to TRBJ1-4; tentative D call: TRBD1 (5 bases). The CDR3 sequence is 14 residues long. V shed 4 bases and J shed 8 bases, with 15 bases lying between them. Per germline, CDR1 SGHRS and CDR2 YFSETQ. In DNA form, the CDR3 reads TGCGCCAGCAGCCCGGTGGGGGGAAGGGAAAAACTGTTTTTT. Its translation: CASSPVGGREKLFF.

This rearrangement joins TRBV11-3 to TRBJ2-3; D is uncertain. Germline V gives CDR1 SGHNT, CDR2 YENEEA. Trimming stripped 5 bases from V and 0 bases from J, with 15 bases between. The CDR3 loop spans 16 amino acids. Here the CDR3 reads CASSRLSPESTDTQYF. CDR3 coding DNA: TGTGCCAGCAGCCGACTGTCGCCGGAGAGCACAGATACGCAGTATTTT.

The V call is TRBV6-6, the J call TRBJ2-5, with D possibly being TRBD1 (6 bases). The CDR3 spans 14 residues. Trimming cost V 8 bases and J 2 bases, with 15 bases left between them. Germline loops: CDR1 MNHNY, CDR2 SVGAGI (reference sequence). The DNA of the CDR3 is TGTGCCAGCGAGCACACAGGGCCACAAGAGACCCAGTACTTC. This gives the protein CASEHTGPQETQYF.

The chain has TRBV15 and TRBJ2-3, with no clear D. V dropped 0 bases and J dropped 5 bases, with 3 bases sitting between them. Germline V gene data show CDR1 as LNHNV and CDR2 as YYDKDF (reference sequence). This CDR3 contains 12 residues. The CDR3 DNA is TGTGCCACCAGCAGAGACGGAGATACGCAGTATTTT. Residues: CATSRDGDTQYF.

V is TRBV30 and J is TRBJ2-7; weak D call: TRBD1 (6 bases). The germline V gene encodes CDR1 GTSNPN and CDR2 SVGIG (reference sequence). V lost 3 bases and J lost 3, with 12 bases in between. This CDR3 comprises 13 residues. The CDR3 nucleotides read TGTGCCTGGAGCGGACAGTACAGCTACGAGCAGTACTTC. The encoded protein is CAWSGQYSYEQYF.

V and J are TRBV9 and TRBJ2-2, with a possible D match to TRBD2 (6 bases). CDR1 is SGDLS, CDR2 YYNGEE, per germline. V gave up 4 bases and J gave up 2 bases, with 15 bases separating them. The CDR3 contains 16 residues. CDR3 loop: CASSRGSGPNTGELFF. The DNA for the CDR3 is TGTGCCAGCAGCCGGGGGTCTGGCCCTAACACCGGGGAGCTGTTTTTT.

V usage is TRBV5-6 and J usage is TRBJ1-3, with D hard to call. The CDR3 has 13 amino acids. The V and J ends lost 5 bases and 1 base respectively, with 7 bases between them. From germline, CDR1 is SGHDT and CDR2 YYEEEE. The CDR3 here is CASSSRSGNTIYF. CDR3 coding DNA: TGTGCCAGCAGTTCCAGATCTGGAAACACCATATATTTT.

The CDR3: CASHQGAGGNQPQHF. CDR3 in DNA: TGTGCCAGCCACCAGGGGGCGGGGGGCAATCAGCCCCAGCATTTT. This chain links TRBV2 with TRBJ1-5, with 8 nucleotides matching TRBD1. The germline V gene encodes CDR1 SNHLY and CDR2 FYNNEI. CDR3 length: 15 amino acids. Losses at the gene ends were 8 bases for V and 2 bases for J; bases not matched to a gene: 8.

The chain links TRBV13 to TRBJ2-2; the match to TRBD2 covers 13 bases. Germline V gene lookup returns CDR1 PRHDT and CDR2 FYEKMQ (reference sequence). This CDR3 region has 16 residues. V shed 3 bases and J 8 bases; nucleotides not matched to a gene: 6. The CDR3 loop reads CASSFTSGRAKGELFF. The CDR3 coding sequence is TGTGCCAGCAGCTTTACTAGCGGGAGGGCCAAGGGGGAGCTGTTTTTT.

The genes are TRBV7-9 and TRBJ2-3, with 8 bases identical to TRBD2. CDR3 length: 17 amino acids. V shed 2 bases and J 4 bases; nucleotides not matched to a gene: 11. Germline CDR1 reads SEHNR; CDR2 reads FQNEAQ (reference sequence). CDR3 residues: CASSLYSLREGADTQYF. CDR3 nucleotides: TGTGCCAGCAGCTTATATTCACTCCGGGAGGGGGCAGATACGCAGTATTTT.

This chain links TRBV2 with TRBJ1-1; D is undetermined. The CDR3 is 16 amino acids. Trimming shortened V by 6 bases and J by 0 bases, and 17 bases separated the two germline ends. The germline V gene encodes CDR1 SNHLY and CDR2 FYNNEI. This CDR3 is CASRPVASSMNTEAFF. For the CDR3, the DNA is TGTGCCAGCAGACCAGTAGCATCATCCATGAACACTGAAGCTTTCTTT.

This rearrangement joins TRBV5-1 to TRBJ1-4; TRBD1 matches 7 bases. The V segment lost 4 bases and the J segment 4 bases; nucleotides outside the gene matches: 7. The CDR3 length is 15 residues. Germline CDR1 reads SGHRS; CDR2 reads YFSETQ. CDR3 amino acids: CASSPLGDSNEKLFF. The CDR3 DNA is TGCGCCAGCAGCCCCTTGGGGGACAGTAATGAAAAACTGTTTTTT. Using reference TRBV5-1 and TRBJ1-4 for the parts outside the CDR3, the full variable domain is KAGVTQTPRYLIKTRGQQVTLSCSPISGHRSVSWYQQTPGQGLQFLFEYFSETQRNKGNFPGRFSGRQFSNSRSEMNVSTLELGDSALYLCASSPLGDSNEKLFFGSGTQLSVL.

V gene TRBV10-2 combines with J gene TRBJ2-1; D not resolved. The CDR3 extends over 12 amino acids. CDR1 and CDR2 (germline): WSHSY, SAAADI. V was trimmed by 9 bases and J by 8 bases, leaving 14 bases between them. CDR3 region: CASSKTRDEQFF. CDR3 sequence (DNA): TGCGCCAGTTCTAAAACACGGGATGAGCAGTTCTTC.

This clone was picked up one time. This sequence joins TRBV11-2 and TRBJ2-7; D gene ambiguous. V was clipped by 5 bases and J by 3 bases, with 23 bases between them. Germline V gene sequence: CDR1 SGHAT, CDR2 FQNNGV. CDR3 length equals 17 residues. The CDR3 sequence: CASSHAVNLRSLYEQYF. The CDR3, as DNA: TGTGCCAGCAGCCACGCGGTTAACTTACGCTCGCTCTACGAGCAGTACTTC.

The chain couples TRBV11-1 to TRBJ2-7; 10 bases match TRBD1. The V and J ends lost 2 bases and 0 bases, in that order; junction bases with no gene match: 4. CDR3 length: 16 residues. Germline V gene lookup returns CDR1 SGHAT and CDR2 FQDESV (reference sequence). The CDR3 protein is CASSLLGQGSSYEQYF. For the CDR3, the DNA is TGTGCCAGCAGCTTATTGGGACAGGGGAGCTCCTACGAGCAGTACTTC.

This rearrangement joins TRBV5-6 to TRBJ2-7, with 9 positions matching TRBD1. V gave up 5 bases and J gave up 6 bases; unmatched junction bases: 15. Germline V CDR1 and CDR2: SGHDT, YYEEEE. The CDR3 is 16 residues long. CDR3 region: CASSPLAGQGNSEQYF. The DNA for the CDR3 is TGTGCCAGCAGTCCGCTTGCGGGACAGGGTAATTCCGAGCAGTACTTC.

The chain uses TRBV5-4 and TRBJ1-2, with D possibly TRBD1 on 5 matching bases. Germline V lookup: CDR1 SGHNT, CDR2 YYREEE (reference sequence). Trimming shortened V by 1 base and J by 2 bases, and 9 bases separated the two germline ends. The CDR3 is 14 residues long. The DNA for the CDR3 is TGTGCCAGCAGCTTGAGGGCAGGGAACTATGGCTACACCTTC. The encoded protein is CASSLRAGNYGYTF.

This rearrangement joins TRBV19 to TRBJ1-2; 7 positions match TRBD1. This CDR3 has 15 amino acids. The germline CDR1 and CDR2 sequences are LNHDA and SQIVND (reference sequence). With V trimmed by 3 bases and J by 3 bases, 7 bases remained unmatched. CDR3 residues: CASSMSTGVDYGYTF. The CDR3 bases are TGTGCCAGTAGTATGTCCACAGGGGTAGACTATGGCTACACCTTC. The full variable domain, rest sourced from reference TRBV19 and TRBJ1-2, is DGGITQSPKYLFRKEGQNVTLSCEQNLNHDAMYWYRQDPGQGLRLIYYSQIVNDFQKGDIAEGYSVSREKKESFPLTVTSAQKNPTAFYLCASSMSTGVDYGYTFGSGTRLTVV.

This rearrangement joins TRBV7-8 to TRBJ2-1; 9 bases agree with TRBD1. The CDR3 sequence is 13 residues long. The germline CDR1 and CDR2 sequences are SGHVS and FQNEAQ. The junction had 3 bases not matched to a gene; V was cut back by 5 bases and J by 7 bases. In nucleotides, the CDR3 is TGTGCCAGCAGCCACGGGACAGGGAATGAGCAGTTCTTC. Protein: CASSHGTGNEQFF. Combining the CDR3 with reference TRBV7-8 and TRBJ2-1 gives the whole variable domain GAGVSQSPRYKVAKRGQDVALRCDPISGHVSLFWYQQALGQGPEFLTYFQNEAQLDKSGLPSDRFFAERPEGSVSTLKIQRTQQEDSAVYLCASSHGTGNEQFFGPGTRLTVL.

The CDR3 coding sequence is TGTGCCAGCTCACCAACTCAACTAGTGGGTGAGCAGTTCTTC. Its translation: CASSPTQLVGEQFF. The chain uses TRBV18 and TRBJ2-1, with D maybe TRBD2 (5 bases). Germline V gene data show CDR1 as KGHSH and CDR2 as LQKENI. V lost 2 bases and J lost 9, with 14 bases in between. CDR3 length equals 14 residues.

This sequence joins TRBV9 and TRBJ2-7, with D perhaps TRBD1 (5 bases). The CDR3 totals 13 residues. Germline lookup yields CDR1 SGDLS and CDR2 YYNGEE. Trimming left V 7 bases short and J 0 bases short, with 11 bases between. This CDR3 reads CASGAGSSYEQYF. The CDR3 DNA reads as TGTGCCAGCGGGGCAGGAAGCTCCTACGAGCAGTACTTC.

The chain links TRBV7-9 to TRBJ2-7; D call uncertain. Germline V gene sequence: CDR1 SEHNR, CDR2 FQNEAQ (reference sequence). The V end was cut by 2 bases, the J end by 2 bases, with 4 bases between. CDR3 length: 12 amino acids. CDR3 nucleotide sequence: TGTGCCAGCAGCTTAACAACCTACGAGCAGTACTTC. This gives the protein CASSLTTYEQYF.

The chain has TRBV18 and TRBJ2-5, with 9 bases fitting TRBD1. Germline CDR1 is KGHSH and CDR2 is LQKENI. Trimming took 3 bases from V and 2 from J; bases not matched to a gene: 1. This CDR3 is built from 14 residues. CDR3 in DNA: TGTGCCAGCTCACCTGGACAGGGGCAAGAGACCCAGTACTTC. It translates to CASSPGQGQETQYF.